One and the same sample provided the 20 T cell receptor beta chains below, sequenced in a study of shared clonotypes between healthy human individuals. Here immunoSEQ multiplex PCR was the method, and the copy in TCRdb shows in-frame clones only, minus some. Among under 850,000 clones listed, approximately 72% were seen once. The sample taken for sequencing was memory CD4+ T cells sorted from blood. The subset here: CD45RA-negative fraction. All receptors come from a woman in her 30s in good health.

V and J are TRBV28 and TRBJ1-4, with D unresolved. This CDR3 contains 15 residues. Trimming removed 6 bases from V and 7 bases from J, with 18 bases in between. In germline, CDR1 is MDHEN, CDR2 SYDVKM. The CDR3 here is CASSTTPNRGEKLFF. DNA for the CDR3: TGTGCCAGCAGCACCACACCGAATCGAGGTGAAAAACTGTTTTTT.

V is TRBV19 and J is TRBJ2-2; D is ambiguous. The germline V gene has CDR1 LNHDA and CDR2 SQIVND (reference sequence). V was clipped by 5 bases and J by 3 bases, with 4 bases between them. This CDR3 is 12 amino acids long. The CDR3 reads CASSQDTGELFF. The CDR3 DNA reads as TGTGCCAGTAGTCAGGACACCGGGGAGCTGTTTTTT.

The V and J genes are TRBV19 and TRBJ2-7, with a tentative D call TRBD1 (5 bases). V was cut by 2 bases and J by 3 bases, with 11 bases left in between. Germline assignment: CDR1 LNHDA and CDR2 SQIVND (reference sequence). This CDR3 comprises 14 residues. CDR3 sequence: CASSIPGNLYEQYF. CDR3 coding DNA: TGTGCCAGTAGTATACCAGGGAACCTCTACGAGCAGTACTTC.

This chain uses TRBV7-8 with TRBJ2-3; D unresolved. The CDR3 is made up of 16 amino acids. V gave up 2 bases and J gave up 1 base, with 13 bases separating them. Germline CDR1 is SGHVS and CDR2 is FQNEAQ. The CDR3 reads CASSLYGQEGTDTQYF. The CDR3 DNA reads TGTGCCAGCAGCTTATATGGGCAAGAGGGCACAGATACGCAGTATTTT.

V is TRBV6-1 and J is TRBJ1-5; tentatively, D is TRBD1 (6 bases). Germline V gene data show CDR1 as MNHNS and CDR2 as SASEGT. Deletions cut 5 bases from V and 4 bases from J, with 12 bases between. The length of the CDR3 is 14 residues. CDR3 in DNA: TGTGCCAGCAGTCTAGGGGGGGGGAATCAGCCCCAGCATTTT. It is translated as CASSLGGGNQPQHF.

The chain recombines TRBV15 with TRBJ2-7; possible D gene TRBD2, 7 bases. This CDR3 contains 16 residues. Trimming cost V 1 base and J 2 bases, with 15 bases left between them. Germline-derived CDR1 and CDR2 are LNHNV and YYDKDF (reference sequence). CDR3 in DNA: TGTGCCACCAGCAGAGGAATGGGGGGGCAGGCCTACGAGCAGTACTTC. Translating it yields CATSRGMGGQAYEQYF.

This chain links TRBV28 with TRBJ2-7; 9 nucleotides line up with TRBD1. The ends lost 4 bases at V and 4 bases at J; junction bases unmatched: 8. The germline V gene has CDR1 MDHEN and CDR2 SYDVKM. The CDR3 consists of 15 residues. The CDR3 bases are TGTGCCAGCAGTTGGGGGACAGGGCGGGCGTACGAGCAGTACTTC. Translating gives CASSWGTGRAYEQYF.

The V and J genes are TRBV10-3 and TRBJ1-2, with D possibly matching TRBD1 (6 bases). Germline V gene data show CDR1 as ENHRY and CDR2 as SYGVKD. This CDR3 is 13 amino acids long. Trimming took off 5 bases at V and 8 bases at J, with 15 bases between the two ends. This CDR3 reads CAISPSGVQGYTF. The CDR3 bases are TGTGCCATCAGTCCTTCAGGGGTCCAAGGCTACACCTTC.

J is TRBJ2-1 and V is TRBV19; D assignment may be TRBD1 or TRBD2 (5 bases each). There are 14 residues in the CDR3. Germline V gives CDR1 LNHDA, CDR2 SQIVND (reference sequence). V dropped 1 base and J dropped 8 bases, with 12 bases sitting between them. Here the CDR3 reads CASSIGGTRDEQFF. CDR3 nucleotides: TGTGCCAGTAGTATAGGAGGGACCAGAGATGAGCAGTTCTTC.

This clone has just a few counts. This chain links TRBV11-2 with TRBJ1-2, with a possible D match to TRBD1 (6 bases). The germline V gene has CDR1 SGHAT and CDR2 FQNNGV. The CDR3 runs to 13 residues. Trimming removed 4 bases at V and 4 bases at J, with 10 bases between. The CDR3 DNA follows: TGTGCCAGCAGCTACGGGGGCGGCTATGGCTACACCTTC. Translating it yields CASSYGGGYGYTF. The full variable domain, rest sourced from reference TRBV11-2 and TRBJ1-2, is EAGVAQSPRYKIIEKRQSVAFWCNPISGHATLYWYQQILGQGPKLLIQFQNNGVVDDSQLPKDRFSAERLKGVDSTLKIQPAKLEDSAVYLCASSYGGGYGYTFGSGTRLTVV.

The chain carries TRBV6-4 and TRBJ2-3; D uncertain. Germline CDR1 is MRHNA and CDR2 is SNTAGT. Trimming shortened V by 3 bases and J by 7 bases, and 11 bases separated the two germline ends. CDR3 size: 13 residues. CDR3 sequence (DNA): TGTGCCAGCAGTGAGGTCGCCGGAAATACGCAGTATTTT. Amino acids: CASSEVAGNTQYF.

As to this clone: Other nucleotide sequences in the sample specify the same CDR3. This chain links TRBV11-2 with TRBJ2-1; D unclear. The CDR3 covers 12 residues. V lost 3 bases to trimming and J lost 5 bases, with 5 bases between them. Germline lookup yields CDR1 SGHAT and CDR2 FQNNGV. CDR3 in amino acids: CASSFSNNEQFF. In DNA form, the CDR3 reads TGTGCCAGCAGCTTTAGTAACAATGAGCAGTTCTTC.

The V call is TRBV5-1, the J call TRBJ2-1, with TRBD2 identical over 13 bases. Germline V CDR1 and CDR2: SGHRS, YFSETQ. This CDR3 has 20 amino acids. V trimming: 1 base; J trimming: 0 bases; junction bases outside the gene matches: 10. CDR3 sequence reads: CASSLTRTSGRRSSYNEQFF. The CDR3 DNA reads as TGCGCCAGCAGCTTGACCCGGACTAGCGGGAGAAGAAGCTCCTACAATGAGCAGTTCTTC.

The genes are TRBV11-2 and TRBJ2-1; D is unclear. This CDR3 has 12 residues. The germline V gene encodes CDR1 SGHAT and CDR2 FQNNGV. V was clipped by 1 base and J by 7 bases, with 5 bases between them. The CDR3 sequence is CASSLVTNEQFF. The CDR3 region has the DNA TGTGCCAGCAGCTTAGTAACGAATGAGCAGTTCTTC. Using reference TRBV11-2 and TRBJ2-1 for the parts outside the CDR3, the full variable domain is EAGVAQSPRYKIIEKRQSVAFWCNPISGHATLYWYQQILGQGPKLLIQFQNNGVVDDSQLPKDRFSAERLKGVDSTLKIQPAKLEDSAVYLCASSLVTNEQFFGPGTRLTVL.

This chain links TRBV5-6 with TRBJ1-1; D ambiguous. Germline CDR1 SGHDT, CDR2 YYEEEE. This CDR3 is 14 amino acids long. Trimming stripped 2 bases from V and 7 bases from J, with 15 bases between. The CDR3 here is CASSFFFGRLEAFF. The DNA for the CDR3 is TGTGCCAGCAGCTTTTTTTTCGGTAGACTTGAAGCTTTCTTT.

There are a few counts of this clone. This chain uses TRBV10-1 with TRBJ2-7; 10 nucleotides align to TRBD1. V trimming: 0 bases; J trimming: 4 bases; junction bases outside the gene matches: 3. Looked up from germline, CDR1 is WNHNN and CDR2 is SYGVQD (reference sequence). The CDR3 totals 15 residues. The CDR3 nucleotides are TGCGCCAGCAGTGAGTCTGGGACAGGGGATTACGAGCAGTACTTC. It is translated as CASSESGTGDYEQYF.

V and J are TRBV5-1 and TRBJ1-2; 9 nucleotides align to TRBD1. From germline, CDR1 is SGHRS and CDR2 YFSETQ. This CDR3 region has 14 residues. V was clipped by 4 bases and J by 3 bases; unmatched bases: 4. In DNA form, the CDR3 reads TGCGCCAGCAGCGCGGACAGGGGAGACTATGGCTACACCTTC. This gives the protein CASSADRGDYGYTF.

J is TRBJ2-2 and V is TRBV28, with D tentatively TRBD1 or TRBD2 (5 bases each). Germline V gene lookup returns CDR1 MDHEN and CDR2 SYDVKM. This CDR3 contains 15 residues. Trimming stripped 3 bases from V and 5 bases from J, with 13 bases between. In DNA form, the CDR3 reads TGTGCCAGCAGTTTTGGGGGTCAGGGAACCGGGGAGCTGTTTTTT. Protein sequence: CASSFGGQGTGELFF.

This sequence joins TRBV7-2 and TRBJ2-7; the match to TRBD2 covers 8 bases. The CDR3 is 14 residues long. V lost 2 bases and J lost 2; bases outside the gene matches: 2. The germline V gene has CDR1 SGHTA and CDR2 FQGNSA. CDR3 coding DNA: TGTGCCAGCAGCTTACGGACTAGCCCCTACGAGCAGTACTTC. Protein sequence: CASSLRTSPYEQYF.

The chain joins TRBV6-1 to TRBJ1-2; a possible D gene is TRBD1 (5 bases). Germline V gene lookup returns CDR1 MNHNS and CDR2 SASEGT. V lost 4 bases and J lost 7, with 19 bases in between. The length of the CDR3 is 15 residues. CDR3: CASSGPGLGSIGYTF. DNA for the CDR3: TGTGCCAGCAGTGGGCCAGGGCTGGGGTCGATTGGCTACACCTTC.